This T cell receptor beta chain was found in a study of T cell responses to AZD1222 COVID-19 vaccine. Germline V gene data show CDR1 as MGHDK and CDR2 as SYGVNS. Trimming took off 6 bases at V and 5 bases at J, with 4 bases between the two ends. The CDR3 spans 11 residues. Repertoires were generated with immunoSEQ multiplex PCR, while TCRdb's copy carries only in-frame clones and drops some. The data show roughly 190,000 clones, with roughly 90% seen just once and 0.99% held by the top ten. Overall study findings and caveats: Sampling captured repertoires only after the peak T cell response.

On this clone: Its target is unknown.

The clonotype comes from an adult in good health. The chain has TRBV25-1 and TRBJ1-4; D not certain. This sample comprised peripheral blood, obtained on day 0 of AZD1222 vaccination. DNA of the CDR3: TGTGCCAGCAGCACAAATGAAAAACTGTTTTTT. Translating gives CASSTNEKLFF.